This is a list of T cell receptor beta chains from one sample in a study of cytomegalovirus exposure and HLA in healthy donors. TCRdb's copy holds only in-frame clones and misses some; the assay was immunoSEQ multiplex PCR. The listing contains about 130,000 clones. Sequencing was performed on PBMCs. All receptors come from a woman between 55 and 75 years old in good health and CMV-seronegative. CDR3s include the opening cysteine and the closing phenylalanine or tryptophan. A D gene is named only where the DNA matches it firmly.

>TRBD1|TRBJ1-2|TRBV6-5
CASRTGTGSLYGYTF
TGTGCCAGCAGAACCGGGACAGGGTCCCTCTATGGCTACACCTTC
>.|TRBJ2-6|TRBV27
CASSLSRDSGANVLTF
TGTGCCAGCAGTTTATCTAGAGACTCTGGGGCCAACGTCCTGACTTTC
>.|TRBJ1-1|TRBV12-5
CASGLVRAGATTGNTEAFF
TGTGCTAGTGGTTTGGTACGGGCAGGGGCTACTACTGGGAACACTGAAGCTTTCTTT
>.|TRBJ2-7|TRBV7-2
CASKTGHNYEQYF
TGTGCCAGCAAAACGGGACATAACTACGAGCAGTACTTC
>TRBD2|TRBJ2-3|TRBV14
CASSQGAGGLNTQYF
TGTGCCAGCAGCCAAGGGGCGGGGGGGCTAAATACGCAGTATTTT
>TRBD2|TRBJ2-7|TRBV11-2
CASSLIGRVGNEQYF
TGTGCCAGCAGCTTAATCGGGAGGGTTGGTAACGAGCAGTACTTC
>TRBD2|TRBJ2-2|TRBV5-1
CASSAGLEGTGELFF
TGCGCCAGCAGCGCTGGACTAGAGGGAACCGGGGAGCTGTTTTTT
>.|TRBJ2-7|TRBV10-3
CAISESQVGYEQYF
TGTGCCATCAGTGAGTCTCAGGTAGGCTACGAGCAGTACTTC
>.|TRBJ2-3|TRBV7-3
CASSLKEGFDTDTQYF
TGTGCCAGCAGCTTAAAGGAGGGGTTTGATACAGATACGCAGTATTTT
>TRBD1|TRBJ1-5|TRBV19
CASSIRTGGGSPHGPQHF
TGTGCCAGTAGTATAAGGACAGGGGGCGGGTCTCCCCATGGACCCCAGCATTTT
>.|TRBJ2-1|TRBV11-2
CASSARPGAYNEQFF
TGTGCCAGCAGCGCCCGTCCGGGAGCCTACAATGAGCAGTTCTTC
>.|TRBJ2-7|TRBV28
CASSLMAGGSYEQYF
TGTGCCAGCAGTTTAATGGCAGGGGGGTCCTACGAGCAGTACTTC
>.|TRBJ2-7|TRBV15
CATSRLQGSYEQYF
TGTGCCACCAGCAGACTTCAGGGTTCCTACGAGCAGTACTTC
>.|TRBJ2-2|TRBV28
CASSFWQGANTGELFF
TGTGCCAGCAGTTTTTGGCAGGGCGCGAACACCGGGGAGCTGTTTTTT
>TRBD1|TRBJ2-1|TRBV6-1
CASSAWDRVGKNSYNEQFF
TGTGCCAGCAGTGCCTGGGACAGGGTCGGAAAAAACTCCTACAATGAGCAGTTCTTC
>.|TRBJ2-3|TRBV19
CASSMVAYTQYF
TGTGCCAGTAGTATGGTGGCTTATACGCAGTATTTT
>TRBD2|TRBJ2-4|TRBV28
CASSTSGGENIQYF
TGTGCCAGCAGTACTAGCGGGGGGGAAAACATTCAGTACTTC
>.|TRBJ1-2|TRBV5-1
CASSFRDSGYTF
TGCGCCAGCAGCTTCCGGGACTCTGGCTACACCTTC
>TRBD2|TRBJ2-1|TRBV18
CASSPPGLRERYEQFF
TGTGCCAGCTCACCACCGGGCCTGCGGGAGCGGTATGAGCAGTTCTTC
>.|TRBJ2-7|TRBV7-9
CASSLWGGQYF
TGTGCCAGCAGTCTCTGGGGCGGGCAGTACTTC
>.|TRBJ1-1|TRBV13
CASSAGAYTEAFF
TGTGCCAGCAGCGCGGGAGCCTACACTGAAGCTTTCTTT
>TRBD1|TRBJ2-1|TRBV5-1
CASSLAGTGLGDEQFF
TGCGCCAGCAGCTTGGCCGGGACAGGACTGGGGGATGAGCAGTTCTTC
>TRBD2|TRBJ2-1|TRBV6-4
CASSILAETRQFF
TGTGCCAGCAGTATTCTAGCGGAGACTCGGCAGTTCTTC
>.|TRBJ1-2|TRBV15
CATSPDSDYGYTF
TGTGCCACCAGCCCGGACAGTGACTATGGCTACACCTTC
>TRBD1|TRBJ1-1|TRBV5-1
CASRRQGGTEAFF
TGCGCCAGCAGGCGACAGGGGGGGACTGAAGCTTTCTTT
>.|TRBJ1-1|TRBV27
CASSTLGGGSEAFF
TGTGCCAGCAGTACCCTTGGGGGGGGCTCCGAAGCTTTCTTT
>.|TRBJ2-7|TRBV5-5
CASSLGGLAITYEQYF
TGTGCCAGCAGCTTGGGAGGGCTAGCGATTACCTACGAGCAGTACTTC
>.|TRBJ1-1|TRBV7-3
CASRGGVRTEAFF
TGTGCCTCCCGCGGGGGGGTTCGGACTGAAGCTTTCTTT
>TRBD1|TRBJ1-4|TRBV28
CASSANDGQASNEKLFF
TGTGCCAGCAGTGCCAACGACGGACAGGCCTCTAATGAAAAACTGTTTTTT